Included here is one TCR beta chain sequence, with context. Its antigen remains unknown. This sample was taken from a study of shared clonotypes between healthy human individuals. Points from the study as a whole: In contrast to clonotypes shared by all four donors, non-shared clonotypes had lower generation probabilities. Larger estimated richness was generally recorded for naive subsets relative to memory subsets. Collection of samples was limited to blood; tissue repertoires likely differ.

Repertoires were generated with immunoSEQ multiplex PCR, while TCRdb's copy carries only in-frame clones and drops some. The sample lists 650,000 to 800,000 clones, 72% occurring once. The CDR3 has 16 residues. CDR1 and CDR2 from the germline V gene are SGHNT and YYREEE (reference sequence). With 1 base clipped from V and 3 bases from J, the junction kept 8 bases outside the gene matches. V is TRBV5-4 and J is TRBJ2-3; TRBD1 matches at 7 bases. This clonotype originated in a woman in her twenties or thirties in good health. The specimen sequenced was memory CD4+ T cells sorted from blood. Subset given: CD45RA-negative fraction. Here the CDR3 reads CASSLKVTGRTDTQYF. CDR3 sequence (DNA): TGTGCCAGCAGCTTGAAGGTGACAGGGCGGACAGATACGCAGTATTTT.